The text below deals with one T cell receptor beta chain. Which antigen it targets is not known. It has no much larger one-base neighbor in the sample; base qualities were not kept. The method behind the library was the immunoSEQ multiplex PCR assay. RNA was extracted from all samples and reverse transcribed into cDNA as template for TCR sequencing. First-strand cDNA was synthesized with SuperScript III using a 2:1 mix of oligo-dT and random hexamers. A synthetic immune receptor repertoire was used to measure amplification bias, and any remaining bias was corrected computationally. Per the original workflow: Raw reads were preprocessed to remove errors, and CDR3 was defined according to IMGT conventions as the region from the conserved cysteine to phenylalanine. Clonality was calculated as 1 minus Shannon entropy normalized by log2 of the number of productive unique TCRs. Whether each scalp clone was CD4 or CD8 was inferred by checking scalp TCRbeta sequences against the CD4 and CD8 repertoires from sorted blood. In its TCRdb copy, this immuneACCESS table keeps in-frame sequences only and misses some clones. Where compared with another copy, unresolved V genes explain less than half of these, and the others have no known cause. Clone size and the V and J calls come from that table; the DNA yielded D and trimming. The sample table lists thousands of clones, approximately 65% of them with a count of one. The ten largest clones take up roughly 21% of the sample.

This sample was included in a study of CD8+ T cells in alopecia areata (dated by TCRdb to about 2018). With regard to the full study: Treated patients were enrolled in an open-label pilot trial of oral tofacitinib at 5 to 10 mg twice daily for moderate-to-severe alopecia areata. Patients received tofacitinib for 6 to 18 months and were then followed off drug for 6 months to check for delayed response and recurrence. TCRbeta CDR3 regions were amplified by immunoSEQ multiplex PCR using 35 Vbeta forward and 13 Jbeta reverse primers. The study used high-throughput TCRbeta sequencing to examine T cell clonal expansion in alopecia areata, in both the C3H/HeJ mouse model and human patients. Human TCRbeta sequencing covered scalp tissue and sorted CD4+ and CD8+ peripheral blood T cells from patchy and totalis/universalis alopecia areata patients and healthy controls. Tofacitinib-treated patients had biopsies at baseline and at 4 and 24 weeks of treatment, with a later scalp biopsy in several patients. Clonality in the scalp was compared among normal scalp (n=4), patchy alopecia areata scalp (n=8), and alopecia totalis/universalis scalp (n=8). RNA was obtained with the PAXgene miRNA kit for fixed scalp, the miRNeasy kit for PBMCs, and the RNeasy kit for mouse skin.

The time point label here, explained by the study, means: baseline before oral tofacitinib. Peripheral blood and lesional scalp punch biopsies were obtained from patients with alopecia areata. Human scalp biopsies were immediately fixed in PAXgene tissue containers. Trimming removed 3 bases from V and 7 bases from J, leaving 15 bases between the germline ends. Including the terminal cysteine and phenylalanine, the CDR3 comprises 14 residues. Only the CDR3 part of the read is kept: 42 bases, read in frame from the first base. For CDR1 and CDR2, the germline V gene (reference sequence) lists MNHEY and SMNVEV. Paper-wide results and their limitations: Unlike mouse skin, which is dominated by gammadelta T cells, normal human skin has resident alphabeta T cells that are also sequenced, and this complicates analysis of the scalp TCR repertoire. Compared with normal scalp, lesional scalp, particularly in alopecia totalis/universalis, had higher clonality and more expanded CD8+ clones, which suggests antigenic drive. Compared with mice, TCR sequences shared between patients were less clear, possibly partly because of HLA diversity across the patient population.

Sequenced here: skin, sampled at week 0. This sequence uses TRBV27 and TRBJ1-1; tentative D gene TRBD1, with 6 bases matching. This TCR came from a human donor with alopecia areata. The DNA sequence reads TGTGCCAGCAGTTTGGGGAGGGGGTGGAATGAAGCTTTCTTT. Protein translation: CASSLGRGWNEAFF.